Below, 17 T cell receptor beta chains from the same sample are listed, as sequenced in a study of T cells after posttransplantation cyclophosphamide. Generated by immunoSEQ multiplex PCR, the TCRdb table keeps only in-frame clones and is missing some. The table records roughly 15,000 clones, about nine tenths of them present only once. Methotrexate plus calcineurin inhibitor accompanied controls' myeloablative marrow transplants; sampling was 1 year later. The material sequenced was PBMCs, taken after an allogeneic stem cell transplant with a calcineurin inhibitor and methotrexate. The source of these receptors is a male patient in his fifties who received an allogeneic stem cell transplant from an unrelated donor, was CMV-positive, and had chronic GVHD only. A subset of T cells may come from the graft donor.

The V gene is TRBV4-3, the J gene TRBJ2-1; D is ambiguous. The germline V gene encodes CDR1 LGHNA and CDR2 YSLEER. The V gene lost 2 bases and the J gene lost 9 bases, with 14 bases spanning the gap. This CDR3 region has 14 residues. The chain's CDR3 is CASSQRVYGGEQFF. In DNA form, the CDR3 reads TGCGCCAGCAGCCAACGGGTCTACGGTGGTGAGCAGTTCTTC.

This clone was detected only once. CDR3 bases: TGCGCCAGCAGCCAAGCCCCGGGAGCCACCTACGAGCAGTACTTC. It specifies CASSQAPGATYEQYF. The rearrangement joins TRBV4-1 to TRBJ2-7; TRBD2 is a possible D gene (6 bases). V was shortened by 1 base and J by 2 bases, with 12 bases between the two germline ends. CDR3 size: 15 residues. Germline V gene sequence: CDR1 MGHRA, CDR2 YSYEKL.

This clone has a single count. The junction departs from germline at one end; a sequencing error may be responsible. The chain's CDR3 is CVSSDVSGGFTKDTDTQYF. In DNA form, the CDR3 reads TGTGTCAGTAGTGACGTTAGCGGGGGGTTTACAAAAGACACAGATACGCAGTATTTT. The rearrangement uses TRBV19 and TRBJ2-3, with TRBD2 matching over 10 bases. This CDR3 has 19 amino acids. Germline V gives CDR1 LNHDA, CDR2 SQIVND (reference sequence). The full variable domain, rest sourced from reference TRBV19 and TRBJ2-3, is DGGITQSPKYLFRKEGQNVTLSCEQNLNHDAMYWYRQDPGQGLRLIYYSQIVNDFQKGDIAEGYSVSREKKESFPLTVTSAQKNPTAFYLCVSSDVSGGFTKDTDTQYFGPGTRLTVL.

This chain joins TRBV5-5 and TRBJ2-7, with 12 bases that match TRBD2. Germline CDR1 is SGHKS and CDR2 is YYEKEE (reference sequence). V lost 4 bases, J lost 4 bases, and 6 bases stayed unmatched. This CDR3 has 15 residues. The CDR3 DNA reads TGTGCCAGCAGCCCCGGACTAGCGGGAATTTACGAGCAGTACTTC. This translates into CASSPGLAGIYEQYF.

V usage is TRBV10-3 and J usage is TRBJ2-7, with 8 bases aligning to TRBD1. V lost 5 bases and J lost 4; bases outside the gene matches: 1. CDR1 and CDR2 (germline): ENHRY, SYGVKD. The length of the CDR3 is 12 residues. The chain's CDR3 is CAISRTGYEQYF. DNA of the CDR3: TGTGCCATCAGTCGGACAGGGTACGAGCAGTACTTC.

The V and J genes are TRBV5-1 and TRBJ1-3; D call uncertain. Looked up from germline, CDR1 is SGHRS and CDR2 is YFSETQ. V was trimmed by 4 bases and J by 0 bases, leaving 14 bases between them. CDR3 length equals 16 residues. CDR3 DNA: TGCGCCAGCAGCCCCGATGGAGTCTCCTCTGGAAACACCATATATTTT. Protein product: CASSPDGVSSGNTIYF. Using reference TRBV5-1 and TRBJ1-3 for the parts outside the CDR3, the full variable domain is KAGVTQTPRYLIKTRGQQVTLSCSPISGHRSVSWYQQTPGQGLQFLFEYFSETQRNKGNFPGRFSGRQFSNSRSEMNVSTLELGDSALYLCASSPDGVSSGNTIYFGEGSWLTVV.

This chain joins TRBV7-9 and TRBJ2-7; D not resolved. The CDR3 has 13 amino acids. Trimming took off 1 base at V and 1 base at J, with 5 bases between the two ends. Germline V lookup: CDR1 SEHNR, CDR2 FQNEAQ (reference sequence). DNA of the CDR3: TGTGCCAGCAGCTTAGATCCGTCCTACGAGCAGTACTTC. Translation gives CASSLDPSYEQYF.

This sequence joins TRBV4-3 and TRBJ2-5; tentative D call: TRBD1 (5 bases). V was pared by 0 bases and J by 2 bases, with 7 bases between. This CDR3 region has 14 residues. Germline V lookup: CDR1 LGHNA, CDR2 YSLEER. In nucleotides, the CDR3 is TGCGCCAGCAGCCAAGATAGGGGTCAAGAGACCCAGTACTTC. Its translation: CASSQDRGQETQYF.

This chain's CDR3 is CASSPTSGRSNEQFF. In DNA form, the CDR3 reads TGTGCCAGCAGCCCTACTAGCGGGAGGAGCAATGAGCAGTTCTTC. The chain is built from TRBV7-2 and TRBJ2-1; 12 nucleotides line up with TRBD2. CDR3 length: 15 residues. Germline trimming cut 5 bases from V and 6 bases from J; bases unmatched to any gene: 5. Per germline, CDR1 SGHTA and CDR2 FQGNSA.

This sequence joins TRBV5-1 and TRBJ2-1; 9 bases align to TRBD1. The CDR3 loop spans 15 amino acids. Losses at the gene ends were 0 bases for V and 5 bases for J; bases not matched to a gene: 3. The germline CDR1 and CDR2 sequences are SGHRS and YFSETQ. CDR3 nucleotide sequence: TGCGCCAGCAGCTTGGGGACAGGGGATGACAATGAGCAGTTCTTC. Translation: CASSLGTGDDNEQFF.

This sequence joins TRBV10-1 and TRBJ1-1; D may be TRBD1 (5 bases). CDR1 WNHNN and CDR2 SYGVQD come from the germline V gene (reference sequence). Trimming cost V 3 bases and J 3 bases, with 17 bases left between them. The CDR3 length is 16 residues. The CDR3 loop is CASSDLAGPGDTEAFF. In nucleotides, the CDR3 is TGCGCCAGCAGTGACCTTGCCGGGCCGGGGGACACTGAAGCTTTCTTT.

The table lists this clone with a count of one. The J gene is TRBJ2-6, the V gene TRBV7-8; D uncertain. This CDR3 is 15 amino acids long. Trimming stripped 7 bases from V and 4 bases from J, with 14 bases between. Germline-derived CDR1 and CDR2 are SGHVS and FQNEAQ. This CDR3 is CASTSKWAGANVLTF. DNA of the CDR3: TGTGCCAGCACCTCAAAGTGGGCGGGGGCCAACGTCCTGACTTTC.

DNA of the CDR3: TGTGCCAGTACCGGGAACTATGGCTACACCTTC. This sequence encodes CASTGNYGYTF. V and J are TRBV19 and TRBJ1-2; D gene unclear. Germline V CDR1 and CDR2: LNHDA, SQIVND (reference sequence). The CDR3 extends over 11 amino acids. The germline V and J ends were trimmed by 7 bases and 2 bases, with 5 bases remaining between them.

Only a few counts were recorded for this clone. V is TRBV10-3 and J is TRBJ1-2; 10 nucleotides line up with TRBD1. The ends lost 7 bases at V and 6 bases at J; junction bases unmatched: 8. CDR3 length: 14 amino acids. Germline V CDR1 and CDR2: ENHRY, SYGVKD. CDR3 sequence: CAINTGTGVNGYTF. CDR3 in DNA: TGTGCCATCAATACCGGGACAGGGGTAAATGGCTACACCTTC.

This clone was detected only once. The genes are TRBV5-1 and TRBJ2-3, with D possibly being TRBD1 (6 bases). The germline V gene encodes CDR1 SGHRS and CDR2 YFSETQ. V was cut by 6 bases and J by 1 base, with 15 bases left in between. The CDR3 contains 15 residues. The CDR3 DNA is TGCGCCAGCACACGCAGGACAGAGGGCACAGATACGCAGTATTTT. The encoded protein is CASTRRTEGTDTQYF.

This chain uses TRBV6-1 with TRBJ2-7, with D tentatively TRBD1 (5 bases). The CDR3 covers 13 residues. From germline, CDR1 is MNHNS and CDR2 SASEGT. V shed 1 base and J shed 4 bases, with 8 bases lying between them. For the CDR3, the DNA is TGTGCCAGCAGTGAAGACAGGTTATACGAGCAGTACTTC. Translating gives CASSEDRLYEQYF.

V and J are TRBV19 and TRBJ2-1, with 12 nucleotides matching TRBD2. The germline gives CDR1 LNHDA, CDR2 SQIVND (reference sequence). The V and J ends lost 3 bases and 2 bases, in that order; junction bases with no gene match: 8. The CDR3 is 18 residues long. The CDR3 sequence: CASSIGLAGGLPYNEQFF. DNA for the CDR3: TGTGCCAGTAGTATTGGGCTAGCGGGAGGGCTGCCCTACAATGAGCAGTTCTTC.